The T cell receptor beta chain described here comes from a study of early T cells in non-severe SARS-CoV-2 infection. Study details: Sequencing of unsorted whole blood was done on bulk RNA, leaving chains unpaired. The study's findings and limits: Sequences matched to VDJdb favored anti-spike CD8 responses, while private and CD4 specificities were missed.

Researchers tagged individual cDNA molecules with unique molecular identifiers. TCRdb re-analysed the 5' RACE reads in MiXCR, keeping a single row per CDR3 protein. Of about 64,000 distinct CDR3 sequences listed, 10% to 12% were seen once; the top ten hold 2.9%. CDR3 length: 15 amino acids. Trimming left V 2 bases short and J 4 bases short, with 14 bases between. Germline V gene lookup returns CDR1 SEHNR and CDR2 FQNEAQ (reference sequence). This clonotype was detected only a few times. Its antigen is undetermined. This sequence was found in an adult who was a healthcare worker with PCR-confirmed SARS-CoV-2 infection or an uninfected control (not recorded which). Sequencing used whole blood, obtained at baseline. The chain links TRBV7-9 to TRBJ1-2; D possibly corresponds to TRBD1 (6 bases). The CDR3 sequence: CASSLTGALGYGYTF. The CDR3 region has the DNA TGTGCCAGCAGCTTAACGGGGGCGCTCGGCTATGGCTACACCTTC.